Each of the 10 T cell receptor beta chains below was sequenced from the same sample in a study of glioma-infiltrating T cells after dendritic cell vaccination. Sample time point: after dendritic cell vaccination, including at tumor progression/relapse. Produced via immunoSEQ multiplex PCR; TCRdb's table is partial and in-frame only. The sample records more than 85,000 clones, roughly 90% being singletons. The material was blood, obtained after dendritic cell vaccination. Source of these receptors: a human donor with glioblastoma.

This chain uses TRBV7-9 with TRBJ2-1, with 13 bases identical to TRBD2. Germline V gene data show CDR1 as SEHNR and CDR2 as FQNEAQ (reference sequence). The CDR3 has 17 amino acids. The J segment lost 3 bases and the V segment lost 2 bases, leaving 4 bases of the junction unmatched. The CDR3 protein is CASSLRTSGSLYNEQFF. The DNA of the CDR3 is TGTGCCAGCAGCTTAAGGACTAGCGGGAGTCTCTACAATGAGCAGTTCTTC. The variable domain in full, completed from reference TRBV7-9 and TRBJ2-1, reads DTGVSQNPRHKITKRGQNVTFRCDPISEHNRLYWYRQTLGQGPEFLTYFQNEAQLEKSRLLSDRFSAERPKGSFSTLEIQRTEQGDSAMYLCASSLRTSGSLYNEQFFGPGTRLTVL.

The genes are TRBV13 and TRBJ1-6; 8 bases align to TRBD1. CDR3 length: 16 amino acids. Germline loops: CDR1 PRHDT, CDR2 FYEKMQ (reference sequence). J was trimmed by 8 bases and V by 1 base; bases with no gene match: 7. The CDR3 reads CASSLVQGAMDSPLHF. The CDR3 DNA sequence: TGTGCCAGCAGCTTAGTGCAGGGGGCGATGGATTCACCCCTCCACTTT.

The genes are TRBV7-8 and TRBJ2-2; possible D gene TRBD2, 5 bases. The CDR3 consists of 14 residues. V lost 11 bases and J 4 bases, leaving 17 bases between the germline ends. The V gene's germline CDR1 is SGHVS and CDR2 FQNEAQ. The CDR3 DNA follows: TGTGCCTCCGTAGGAGGCGCCGGCACCGGGGAGCTGTTTTTT. Protein: CASVGGAGTGELFF. Together with reference TRBV7-8 and TRBJ2-2, the CDR3 gives the full variable domain: GAGVSQSPRYKVAKRGQDVALRCDPISGHVSLFWYQQALGQGPEFLTYFQNEAQLDKSGLPSDRFFAERPEGSVSTLKIQRTQQEDSAVYLCASVGGAGTGELFFGEGSRLTVL.

This clone was counted once. At one of its ends the junction is not consistent with the germline gene, which may arise from a read error. The J gene is TRBJ2-3, the V gene TRBV7-7, with no clear D. Germline CDR1 and CDR2: SSHAT and FNYEAQ (reference sequence). This CDR3 has 15 residues. The CDR3: CASSLDSTSTDTQYF. The CDR3 DNA reads TGTGCTAGCAGCTTAGATTCAACTAGCACAGATACGCAGTATTTT.

This clone occurred a few times. The J gene is TRBJ2-1, the V gene TRBV5-1; TRBD1 matches at 8 bases. V dropped 0 bases and J dropped 9; count of bases not matched to a gene: 5. CDR1 is SGHRS and CDR2 is YFSETQ in the germline V gene. The CDR3 has 14 amino acids. The CDR3 loop reads CASSLETGVIEQFF. CDR3 bases: TGCGCCAGCAGCTTGGAGACAGGGGTTATTGAGCAGTTCTTC.

The chain joins TRBV15 to TRBJ2-1, with TRBD2 matching over 8 bases. The germline V gene encodes CDR1 LNHNV and CDR2 YYDKDF (reference sequence). V shed 0 bases and J 8 bases; nucleotides not matched to a gene: 9. The CDR3 spans 16 residues. The CDR3: CATSREWAGGEDEQFF. CDR3 bases: TGTGCCACCAGCAGAGAGTGGGCGGGAGGTGAGGATGAGCAGTTCTTC.

CDR3 coding DNA: TGTGCCAGCAGTTACTCGGCAGGGTTGAGAAATGAGCAGTTCTTC. This gives the protein CASSYSAGLRNEQFF. V and J are TRBV6-5 and TRBJ2-1; D might be TRBD1 (5 bases). Per germline, CDR1 MNHEY and CDR2 SVGAGI. This CDR3 spans 15 amino acids. The ends were cut back, 0 bases at V and 7 bases at J, with 13 bases in the middle.

The chain employs TRBV7-9 and TRBJ2-6, with D uncertain. CDR1 SEHNR and CDR2 FQNEAQ come from the germline V gene (reference sequence). The CDR3 sequence is 18 residues long. Trimming removed 5 bases from V and 2 bases from J, with 19 bases in between. CDR3 sequence reads: CASSPELNFKPGANVLTF. CDR3 coding DNA: TGTGCCAGCAGCCCCGAGTTAAATTTTAAACCTGGGGCCAACGTCCTGACTTTC.

The chain uses TRBV25-1 and TRBJ1-2, with D possibly TRBD1 on 6 matching bases. CDR1 MGHDK and CDR2 SYGVNS come from the germline V gene. The CDR3 totals 15 residues. Between the trimmed V and J ends, which lost 3 bases and 4 bases, there was a span of 15 bases. CDR3 in amino acids: CASSDPSRGSYGYTF. In nucleotides, the CDR3 is TGTGCCAGCAGTGACCCCTCCAGGGGAAGCTATGGCTACACCTTC.

The chain recombines TRBV7-3 with TRBJ1-5; D uncertain. Between the trimmed V and J ends, which lost 2 bases and 5 bases, there was a span of 7 bases. The CDR3 extends over 13 amino acids. Germline CDR1 and CDR2: SGHTA and FQGTGA. The CDR3 sequence: CASSLDRYQPQHF. For the CDR3, the DNA is TGTGCCAGCAGCTTAGATAGATATCAGCCCCAGCATTTT.